These T cell receptor beta chains were read from a single sample in a study of patients and donors after allogeneic stem cell transplantation. TCRdb processed the RT-PCR reads anew with MiXCR; each CDR3 protein has one entry. The sample lists over 200,000 distinct CDR3 sequences; around 40% were seen once. Sequencing used blood, either unsorted or a sorted T cell fraction (not recorded which). Source of these receptors: a human donor who was either an allogeneic HSCT recipient or a stem cell or donor lymphocyte infusion donor (not recorded which). It is not recorded whose cells these are; they may come from a transplant donor. Each CDR3 is given with its conserved first and last residue. D genes are given only for firm matches. Part of the rows lack a size; the others show once, few, many or a class for expanded clones.

V: TRBV15; size: -; J: TRBJ2-7; D: -; DNA: TGTGCCACCAGCAGGACGCGAGGAGGGGGACACGAGCAGTACTTC; CDR3: CATSRTRGGGHEQYF
V: TRBV18; size: -; J: TRBJ2-7; D: TRBD1; DNA: TGTGCCAGCTCCCCTGAGGGACAGGGCCGCTACGAGCAGTACTTC; CDR3: CASSPEGQGRYEQYF
V: TRBV15; size: -; J: TRBJ1-1; D: TRBD1; DNA: TGTGCCACCAGCACTCCTAGGGGGCCCGCTGAAGCTTTCTTT; CDR3: CATSTPRGPAEAFF
V: TRBV4-2; size: -; J: TRBJ2-2; D: TRBD2; DNA: TGTGCCAGCAGCCCGTTAGCGGGGGGGCCCCGAATAAACACCGGGGAGCTGTTTTTT; CDR3: CASSPLAGGPRINTGELFF
V: TRBV12-3/TRBV12-4; size: -; J: TRBJ1-1; D: -; DNA: TGTGCCAGCAGTCCCCGGGCGGGGGGCAACACTGAAGCTTTCTTT; CDR3: CASSPRAGGNTEAFF
V: TRBV7-6; size: few; J: TRBJ2-3; D: -; DNA: TGTGCCAGCAGCTCACTGAGCACAGATACGCAGTATTTT; CDR3: CASSSLSTDTQYF
V: TRBV5-1; size: -; J: TRBJ1-5; D: -; DNA: TGCGCCAGCAGCTTGGAGACAGGCGTAAATCAGCCCCAGCATTTT; CDR3: CASSLETGVNQPQHF
V: TRBV21-1; size: -; J: TRBJ1-5; D: -; DNA: TGTGCCGGCCACCTATGGGGATATCAGCCCCAGCATTTT; CDR3: CAGHLWGYQPQHF
V: TRBV29-1; size: -; J: TRBJ2-7; D: TRBD1; DNA: TGCAGCGTGACGACAGGGGGCCTCTACGAGCAGTACTTC; CDR3: CSVTTGGLYEQYF
V: TRBV5-5; size: -; J: TRBJ1-2; D: TRBD1; DNA: TGTGCCAGCAGCTTGGGTCCCAGGGGGGACTATGGCTACACCTTC; CDR3: CASSLGPRGDYGYTF
V: TRBV27; size: -; J: TRBJ1-5; D: -; DNA: TGTGCCAGCAGTCCCAACAGGGAGCCCCAGCATTTT; CDR3: CASSPNREPQHF
V: TRBV2; size: -; J: TRBJ1-5; D: -; DNA: TGTGCCAGCAGCGGAAGGGGAGGGCCCAATCAGCCCCAGCATTTT; CDR3: CASSGRGGPNQPQHF
V: TRBV12-3/TRBV12-4; size: -; J: TRBJ2-1; D: -; DNA: TGTGCCAGCAGCATAAATGAGCAGTTCTTC; CDR3: CASSINEQFF
V: TRBV12-3/TRBV12-4; size: -; J: TRBJ1-1; D: -; DNA: TGTGCCAGCAGTTTAGCGTCTACCAGGAACACTGAAGCTTTCTTT; CDR3: CASSLASTRNTEAFF
V: TRBV4-1; size: -; J: TRBJ1-2; D: TRBD1; DNA: TGCGCCAGCAGCCAAGCCACCCTTGTACAGGGGGCTTCGAACTATGGCTACACCTTC; CDR3: CASSQATLVQGASNYGYTF
V: TRBV28; size: -; J: TRBJ1-3; D: -; DNA: TGTGCCAGCAGTTTTGGCGCCTCCCGCCCGAACACCATATATTTT; CDR3: CASSFGASRPNTIYF
V: TRBV25-1; size: -; J: TRBJ2-5; D: TRBD1; DNA: TGTGCCAGCAGTGAAGGGACAGGGAGGGAGAAAGAGACCCAGTACTTC; CDR3: CASSEGTGREKETQYF
V: TRBV5-1; size: -; J: TRBJ2-2; D: TRBD2; DNA: TGCGCCAGCACTAGCGGGGGCTTCACCGGGGAGCTGTTTTTT; CDR3: CASTSGGFTGELFF
V: TRBV7-9; size: -; J: TRBJ1-2; D: -; DNA: TGTGCCAGCAGCTACTCTACAGAAAACTATGGCTACACCTTC; CDR3: CASSYSTENYGYTF
V: TRBV12-3/TRBV12-4; size: few; J: TRBJ1-4; D: TRBD1; DNA: TGTGCCAGCAGTCTAGGACAGGAGCGGGAGAAACTGTTTTTT; CDR3: CASSLGQEREKLFF
V: TRBV7-9; size: few; J: TRBJ2-1; D: TRBD2; DNA: TGTGCCAGCAGCTTAGATGGGCTAGCGGGATACTCCTACAATGAGCAGTTCTTC; CDR3: CASSLDGLAGYSYNEQFF
V: TRBV12-3/TRBV12-4; size: -; J: TRBJ1-6; D: -; DNA: TGTGCCAGCAGTTTTGGCAGGGTTAATTCACCCCTCCACTTT; CDR3: CASSFGRVNSPLHF
V: TRBV19; size: -; J: TRBJ1-3; D: -; DNA: TGTGCCAGCAGGACGTCTGGAAACACCATATATTTT; CDR3: CASRTSGNTIYF
V: TRBV5-1; size: -; J: TRBJ2-1; D: -; DNA: TGCGCCAGCAGCCCCACGACAGACTACAATGAGCAGTTCTTC; CDR3: CASSPTTDYNEQFF
V: TRBV4-2; size: few; J: TRBJ1-5; D: -; DNA: TGTGCCAGCAGCCAAGAGTCTTACGGGCATCAGCCCCAGCATTTT; CDR3: CASSQESYGHQPQHF
V: TRBV28; size: few; J: TRBJ1-2; D: -; DNA: TGTGCCAGCAGTTTAGCTCGTGGCTACACCTTC; CDR3: CASSLARGYTF
V: TRBV5-1; size: few; J: TRBJ1-1; D: TRBD1; DNA: TGCGCCAGCAGCTACAGGACAGGGGCCACCACTGAAGCTTTCTTT; CDR3: CASSYRTGATTEAFF
V: TRBV2; size: -; J: TRBJ2-1; D: TRBD1; DNA: TGTGCCAGCAGTGGGGGGACAGGGGTCTACAATGAGCAGTTCTTC; CDR3: CASSGGTGVYNEQFF
V: TRBV5-1; size: few; J: TRBJ2-5; D: -; DNA: TGCGCCAGCGGCGGGTTTGGAGAGACCCAGTACTTC; CDR3: CASGGFGETQYF
V: TRBV12-3/TRBV12-4; size: few; J: TRBJ2-5; D: -; DNA: TGTGCCAGCAGTCCCAGGAGGCGGGTAGAGACCCAGTACTTC; CDR3: CASSPRRRVETQYF
V: TRBV27; size: few; J: TRBJ1-6; D: TRBD1; DNA: TGTGCCAGCAGTTTAAGGGGGCGATGGTCACCCCTCCACTTT; CDR3: CASSLRGRWSPLHF